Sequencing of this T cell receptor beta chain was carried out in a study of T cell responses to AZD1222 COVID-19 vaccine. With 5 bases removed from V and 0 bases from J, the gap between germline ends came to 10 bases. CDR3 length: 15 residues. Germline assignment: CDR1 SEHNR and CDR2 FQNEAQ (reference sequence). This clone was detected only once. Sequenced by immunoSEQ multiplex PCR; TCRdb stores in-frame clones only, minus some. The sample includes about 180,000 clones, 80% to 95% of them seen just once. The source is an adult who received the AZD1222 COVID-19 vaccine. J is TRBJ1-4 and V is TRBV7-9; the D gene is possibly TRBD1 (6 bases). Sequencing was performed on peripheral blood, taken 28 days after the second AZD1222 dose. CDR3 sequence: CASSPQGPTNEKLFF. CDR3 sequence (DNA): TGTGCCAGCAGCCCACAGGGCCCAACTAATGAAAAACTGTTTTTT.